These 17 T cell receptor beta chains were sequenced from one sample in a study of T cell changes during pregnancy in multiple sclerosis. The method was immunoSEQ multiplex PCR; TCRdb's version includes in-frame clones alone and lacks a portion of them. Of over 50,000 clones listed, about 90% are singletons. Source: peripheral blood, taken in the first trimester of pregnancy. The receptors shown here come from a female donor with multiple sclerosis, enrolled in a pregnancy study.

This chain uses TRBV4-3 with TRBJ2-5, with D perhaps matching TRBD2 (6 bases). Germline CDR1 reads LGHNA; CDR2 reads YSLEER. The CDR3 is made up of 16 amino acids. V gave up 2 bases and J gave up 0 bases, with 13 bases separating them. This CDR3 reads CASSQQFGGNQETQYF. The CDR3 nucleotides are TGCGCCAGCAGCCAACAGTTTGGCGGGAACCAAGAGACCCAGTACTTC.

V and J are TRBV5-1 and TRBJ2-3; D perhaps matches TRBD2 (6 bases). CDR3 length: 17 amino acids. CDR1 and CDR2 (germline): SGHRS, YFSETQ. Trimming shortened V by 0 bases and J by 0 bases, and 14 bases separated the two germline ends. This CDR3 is CASSLAVAESSTDTQYF. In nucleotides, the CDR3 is TGCGCCAGCAGCTTGGCCGTAGCGGAATCCAGCACAGATACGCAGTATTTT.

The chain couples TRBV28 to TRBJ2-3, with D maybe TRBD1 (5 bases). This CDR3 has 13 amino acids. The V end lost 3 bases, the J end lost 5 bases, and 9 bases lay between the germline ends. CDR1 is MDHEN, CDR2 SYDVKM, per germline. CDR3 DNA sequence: TGTGCCAGCAGTTTTTTAGGGGTAGATACGCAGTATTTT. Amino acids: CASSFLGVDTQYF.

The CDR3, as DNA: TGTGCCAGCAACGCAGGCCCAGATCAATACACCTTC. Translated: CASNAGPDQYTF. V is TRBV28 and J is TRBJ1-2; D is uncertain. Germline V gene data show CDR1 as MDHEN and CDR2 as SYDVKM. Deletions cut 7 bases from V and 11 bases from J, with 17 bases between. This CDR3 has 12 amino acids.

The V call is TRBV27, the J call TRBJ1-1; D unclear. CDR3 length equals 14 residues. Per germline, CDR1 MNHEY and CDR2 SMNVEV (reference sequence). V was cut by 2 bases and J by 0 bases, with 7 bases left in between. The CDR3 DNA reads TGTGCCAGCAGTTTAGGTGTAGTGAACACTGAAGCTTTCTTT. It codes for CASSLGVVNTEAFF.

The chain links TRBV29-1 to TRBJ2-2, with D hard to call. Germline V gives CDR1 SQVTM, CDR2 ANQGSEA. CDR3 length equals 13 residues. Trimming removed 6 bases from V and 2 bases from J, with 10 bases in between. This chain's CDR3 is CSVAPTNTGELFF. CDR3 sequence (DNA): TGCAGCGTCGCCCCGACAAACACCGGGGAGCTGTTTTTT.

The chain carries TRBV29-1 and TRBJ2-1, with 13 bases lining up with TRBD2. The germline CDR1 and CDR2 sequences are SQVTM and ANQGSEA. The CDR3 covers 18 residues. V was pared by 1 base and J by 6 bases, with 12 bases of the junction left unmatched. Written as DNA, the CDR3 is TGCAGCGTTGAAGTCACAACCTCCGGGACTAGCGGGGCCAATGAGCAGTTCTTC. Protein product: CSVEVTTSGTSGANEQFF.

The chain's CDR3 is CASSIQGGSYEQYF. CDR3 DNA sequence: TGTGCCAGCAGTATACAGGGGGGGTCCTACGAGCAGTACTTC. This sequence joins TRBV7-2 and TRBJ2-7; the D gene is possibly TRBD1 (8 bases). This CDR3 region has 14 residues. Deletions cut 6 bases from V and 1 base from J, with 13 bases between. CDR1 and CDR2 from the germline V gene are SGHTA and FQGNSA.

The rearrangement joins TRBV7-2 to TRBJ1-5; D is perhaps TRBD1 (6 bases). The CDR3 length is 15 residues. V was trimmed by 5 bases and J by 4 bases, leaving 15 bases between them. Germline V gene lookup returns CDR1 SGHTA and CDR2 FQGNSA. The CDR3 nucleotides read TGTGCCAGCAGCCAAGACAGGAATGGGAATCAGCCCCAGCATTTT. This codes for CASSQDRNGNQPQHF.

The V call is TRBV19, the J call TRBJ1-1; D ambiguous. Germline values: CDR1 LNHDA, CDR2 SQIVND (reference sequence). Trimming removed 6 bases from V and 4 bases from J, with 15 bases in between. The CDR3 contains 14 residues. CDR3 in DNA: TGTGCCAGTAGCGCCTCCATTGGACTCACTGAAGCTTTCTTT. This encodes CASSASIGLTEAFF.

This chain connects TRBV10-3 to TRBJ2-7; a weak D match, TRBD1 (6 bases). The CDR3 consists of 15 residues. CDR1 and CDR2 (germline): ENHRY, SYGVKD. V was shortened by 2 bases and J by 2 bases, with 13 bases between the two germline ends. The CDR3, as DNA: TGTGCCATCAGTGAGATAGTAACAGGGACCTACGAGCAGTACTTC. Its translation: CAISEIVTGTYEQYF.

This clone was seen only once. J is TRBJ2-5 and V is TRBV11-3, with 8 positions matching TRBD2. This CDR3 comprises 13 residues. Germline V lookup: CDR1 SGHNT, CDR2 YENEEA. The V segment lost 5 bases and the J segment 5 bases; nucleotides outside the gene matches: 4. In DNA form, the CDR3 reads TGTGCCAGCAGCAACCCGGGGGGGGAGACCCAGTACTTC. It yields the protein CASSNPGGETQYF.

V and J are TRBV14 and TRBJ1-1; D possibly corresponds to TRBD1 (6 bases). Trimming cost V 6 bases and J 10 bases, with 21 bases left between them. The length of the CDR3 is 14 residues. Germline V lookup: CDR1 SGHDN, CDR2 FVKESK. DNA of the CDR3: TGTGCCAGCAGTCCGACGAATTCGGGGACAACAGCTTTCTTT. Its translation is CASSPTNSGTTAFF.

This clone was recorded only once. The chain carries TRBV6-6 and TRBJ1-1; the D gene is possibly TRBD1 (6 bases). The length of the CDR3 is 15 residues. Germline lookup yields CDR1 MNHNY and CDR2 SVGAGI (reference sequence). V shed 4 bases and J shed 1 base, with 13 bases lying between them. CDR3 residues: CASSSVGQTNTEAFF. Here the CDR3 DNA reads TGTGCCAGCAGTTCTGTCGGACAGACGAACACTGAAGCTTTCTTT.

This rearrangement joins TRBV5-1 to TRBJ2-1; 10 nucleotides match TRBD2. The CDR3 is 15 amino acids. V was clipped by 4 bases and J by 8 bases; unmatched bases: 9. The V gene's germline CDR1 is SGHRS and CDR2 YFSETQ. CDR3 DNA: TGCGCCAGCAGCCGTCTAGCGGGAGCACGCGATGAGCAGTTCTTC. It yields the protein CASSRLAGARDEQFF.

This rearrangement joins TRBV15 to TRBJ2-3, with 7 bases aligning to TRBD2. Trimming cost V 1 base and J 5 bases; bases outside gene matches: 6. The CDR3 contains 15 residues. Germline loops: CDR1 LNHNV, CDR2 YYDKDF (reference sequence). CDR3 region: CATSRGGLLLDTQYF. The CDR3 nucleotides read TGTGCCACCAGCAGAGGGGGACTATTGTTAGATACGCAGTATTTT.

The CDR3 loop is CASSLVGGNQPQHF. CDR3 nucleotides: TGTGCCAGCAGCTTAGTGGGGGGGAATCAGCCCCAGCATTTT. The chain carries TRBV7-9 and TRBJ1-5, with TRBD1 as a possible D gene (5 bases). Germline-derived CDR1 and CDR2 are SEHNR and FQNEAQ (reference sequence). Trimming left V 1 base short and J 4 bases short, with 8 bases between. The CDR3 totals 14 residues.